This entry lists 11 T cell receptor beta chains sequenced from one sample in a study of blood T cell repertoires in COVID-19. Profiled with immunoSEQ multiplex PCR; TCRdb holds only in-frame clones, not every one. The table lists some 120,000 clones, 80% to 90% of them singletons. Sequenced input: peripheral blood. These receptors all stem from a man at least 80 years old with active or convalescent COVID-19.

V usage is TRBV18 and J usage is TRBJ2-7, with TRBD1 identical over 11 bases. The ends lost 5 bases at V and 1 base at J; junction bases unmatched: 4. The CDR3 runs to 15 residues. The V gene's germline CDR1 is KGHSH and CDR2 LQKENI. This chain's CDR3 is CASSRTGGASYEQYF. Written as DNA, the CDR3 is TGTGCCAGCTCAAGGACAGGGGGCGCTTCCTACGAGCAGTACTTC.

Concerning this clone: This sample includes further DNA sequences coding for the same CDR3. The rearrangement joins TRBV7-9 to TRBJ1-1; tentatively, D is TRBD1 (5 bases). This CDR3 comprises 13 residues. Germline CDR1 reads SEHNR; CDR2 reads FQNEAQ (reference sequence). The V end lost 5 bases, the J end lost 5 bases, and 12 bases lay between the germline ends. The CDR3 nucleotides are TGTGCCAGCAGCCCACGCGGGGGGACTGAAGCTTTCTTT. Encoded protein: CASSPRGGTEAFF.

The CDR3, as DNA: TGTGCCAGCAGTTTCTTGATCAGGGGCCACGAGCAGTACTTC. Its translation: CASSFLIRGHEQYF. The rearrangement joins TRBV6-6 to TRBJ2-7; maybe TRBD1 (6 bases). V was cut by 4 bases and J by 5 bases, with 15 bases left in between. The CDR3 spans 14 residues. Germline V gene lookup returns CDR1 MNHNY and CDR2 SVGAGI (reference sequence).

This clone was seen only once. The genes are TRBV5-1 and TRBJ2-2; perhaps TRBD1 as D (5 bases). V dropped 5 bases and J dropped 3 bases, with 14 bases sitting between them. The CDR3 runs to 15 residues. Germline CDR1 is SGHRS and CDR2 is YFSETQ. The CDR3 sequence is CASRVEGAYTGELFF. CDR3 DNA sequence: TGCGCCAGCAGAGTAGAAGGGGCTTACACCGGGGAGCTGTTTTTT.

The chain employs TRBV5-8 and TRBJ1-2; D unclear. The CDR3 runs to 10 residues. From germline, CDR1 is SGHTS and CDR2 YDEGEE. V gave up 1 base and J gave up 10 bases, with 5 bases separating them. The DNA of the CDR3 is TGTGCCAGCAGCTTGACAGCCTACACCTTC. Translated: CASSLTAYTF.

The chain joins TRBV7-2 to TRBJ1-6, with TRBD1 as a possible D gene (5 bases). Trimming cost V 1 base and J 9 bases, with 7 bases left between them. CDR3 length equals 13 residues. Germline V gene data show CDR1 as SGHTA and CDR2 as FQGNSA. CDR3 protein: CASSLEQASPLHF. DNA for the CDR3: TGTGCCAGCAGCTTAGAACAGGCTTCACCCCTCCACTTT.

The gene calls are TRBV18 and TRBJ2-7; 10 bases are a match to TRBD2. Germline CDR1 reads KGHSH; CDR2 reads LQKENI. V shed 5 bases, J shed 0 bases, and the junction held 4 bases outside the gene matches. The CDR3 totals 15 residues. CDR3 in DNA: TGTGCCAGCTCAAGGGCTAGCGGGAGCTCCTACGAGCAGTACTTC. Translation gives CASSRASGSSYEQYF.

The V gene is TRBV9, the J gene TRBJ2-2; 9 positions match TRBD1. V gave up 3 bases and J gave up 5 bases; unmatched junction bases: 8. The CDR3 length is 16 residues. Germline V gene lookup returns CDR1 SGDLS and CDR2 YYNGEE. In DNA form, the CDR3 reads TGTGCCAGCAGCGGCCAGACAGGGGGAGGGACCGGGGAGCTGTTTTTT. Amino acids: CASSGQTGGGTGELFF.

The chain combines TRBV9 with TRBJ2-1; D gene uncertain. Germline lookup yields CDR1 SGDLS and CDR2 YYNGEE. The CDR3 covers 15 residues. Trimming stripped 1 base from V and 0 bases from J, with 8 bases between. CDR3 region: CASSVSPSSYNEQFF. CDR3 in DNA: TGTGCCAGCAGCGTAAGTCCCAGCTCCTACAATGAGCAGTTCTTC. Looking up the rest from reference TRBV9 and TRBJ2-1 gives the full variable domain: DSGVTQTPKHLITATGQRVTLRCSPRSGDLSVYWYQQSLDQGLQFLIQYYNGEERAKGNILERFSAQQFPDLHSELNLSSLELGDSALYFCASSVSPSSYNEQFFGPGTRLTVL.

The V gene is TRBV7-2, the J gene TRBJ1-2, with 9 positions matching TRBD1. J gave up 7 bases and V 3 bases, and 6 bases lay outside the gene matches. The CDR3 spans 14 residues. Looked up from germline, CDR1 is SGHTA and CDR2 is FQGNSA. The chain's CDR3 is CASSFRDRETGYTF. The CDR3 nucleotides read TGTGCCAGCAGCTTCCGGGACAGGGAAACTGGCTACACCTTC.

Remarks on this clone: The junction and the germline gene differ at one end; a read error may be behind it. The gene calls are TRBV5-1 and TRBJ1-1, with 8 bases aligning to TRBD1. CDR1 SGHRS and CDR2 YFSETQ come from the germline V gene. The CDR3 is made up of 14 amino acids. The CDR3 DNA sequence: TGCGTCAGCAGCAGGACAGGGAAGAACACTGAAGCTTTCTTT. This sequence encodes CVSSRTGKNTEAFF.